The clone carrying this T cell receptor beta chain was observed once. The record originates from a study of technical replicates of blood from several donors. The table came from immunoSEQ multiplex PCR; TCRdb's copy has only in-frame clones and leaves some out. The table includes tens of thousands of clones, more than 90% detected once. The CDR3 contains 16 residues. The V gene end was trimmed by 5 bases and the J gene end by 6 bases; junction bases not matched to a gene: 15. CDR1 is LGHNT and CDR2 is FRNRAP in the germline V gene. Sequencing was carried out using T cells isolated from PBMCs. This chain uses TRBV12-5 with TRBJ2-7, with 8 bases aligning to TRBD1. The TCR was taken from a human donor in good health. Some clones in this sample may be carry-over from other donors' samples. In nucleotides, the CDR3 is TGTGCTAGTGGTCAAACGGAAGGACAGGGTTATTCCGAGCAGTACTTC. This sequence encodes CASGQTEGQGYSEQYF. The full variable domain, with the rest looked up from reference TRBV12-5 and TRBJ2-7, is DARVTQTPRHKVTEMGQEVTMRCQPILGHNTVFWYRQTMMQGLELLAYFRNRAPLDDSGMPKDRFSAEMPDATLATLKIQPSEPRDSAVYFCASGQTEGQGYSEQYFGPGTRLTVT.